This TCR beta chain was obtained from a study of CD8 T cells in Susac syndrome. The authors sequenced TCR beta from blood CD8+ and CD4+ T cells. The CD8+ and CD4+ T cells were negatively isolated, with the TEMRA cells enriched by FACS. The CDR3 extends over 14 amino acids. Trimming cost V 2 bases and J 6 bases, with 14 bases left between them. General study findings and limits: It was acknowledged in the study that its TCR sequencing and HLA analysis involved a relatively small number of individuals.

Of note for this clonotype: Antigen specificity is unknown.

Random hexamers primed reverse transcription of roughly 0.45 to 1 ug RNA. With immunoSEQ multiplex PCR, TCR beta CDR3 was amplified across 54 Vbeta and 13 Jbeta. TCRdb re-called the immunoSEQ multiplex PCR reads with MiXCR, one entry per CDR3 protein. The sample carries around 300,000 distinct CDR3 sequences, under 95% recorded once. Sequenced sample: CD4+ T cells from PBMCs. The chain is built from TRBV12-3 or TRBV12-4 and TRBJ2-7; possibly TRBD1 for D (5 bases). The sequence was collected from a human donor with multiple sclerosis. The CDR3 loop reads CASSLSPVGAEQYF. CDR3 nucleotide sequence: TGTGCCAGCAGTTTATCCCCGGTAGGGGCCGAGCAGTACTTC.